Sequencing of this TCR beta chain was carried out in a study of blood T cell repertoires in COVID-19. The wider study: Specimens from acute and convalescent COVID-19 originated in the United States, Italy and Spain. The cDNA or gDNA used as material had been derived from T cells, B-cell-depleted T cells, or PBMCs.

Germline V lookup: CDR1 SGHVS, CDR2 FQNEAQ. This CDR3 contains 15 residues. Trimming left V 2 bases short and J 0 bases short, with 11 bases between. Per the original methods: Nucleated cell number was recorded as an estimate derived from reference gene primer amplification. Sequencing was performed with immunoSEQ multiplex PCR; in TCRdb, only in-frame clones are kept and a portion is missing. That table supplies the V and J calls and clone size; D and trimming were determined from the DNA. The sample shows roughly 300,000 clones, over 75% of them seen only once. The V gene is TRBV7-8, the J gene TRBJ2-7; D might be TRBD1 (5 bases). This TCR was recovered from a woman between 45 and 65 years old who had recovered from COVID-19. Sample: peripheral blood. The CDR3 sequence: CASSLYQGSSYEQYF. The DNA for the CDR3 is TGTGCCAGCAGCTTATATCAGGGTAGCTCCTACGAGCAGTACTTC.